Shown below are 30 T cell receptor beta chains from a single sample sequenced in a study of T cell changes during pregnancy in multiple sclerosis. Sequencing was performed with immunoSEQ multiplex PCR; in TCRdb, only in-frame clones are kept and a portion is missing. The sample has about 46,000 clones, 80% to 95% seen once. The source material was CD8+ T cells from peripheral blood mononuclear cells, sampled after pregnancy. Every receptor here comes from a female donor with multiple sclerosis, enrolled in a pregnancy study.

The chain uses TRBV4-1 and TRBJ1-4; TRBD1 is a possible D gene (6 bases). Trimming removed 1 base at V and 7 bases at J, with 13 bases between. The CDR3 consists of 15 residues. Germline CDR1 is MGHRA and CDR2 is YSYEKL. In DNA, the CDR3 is TGCGCCAGCAGCCAAGTACAGGGATTAGTTGAAAAACTGTTTTTT. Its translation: CASSQVQGLVEKLFF.

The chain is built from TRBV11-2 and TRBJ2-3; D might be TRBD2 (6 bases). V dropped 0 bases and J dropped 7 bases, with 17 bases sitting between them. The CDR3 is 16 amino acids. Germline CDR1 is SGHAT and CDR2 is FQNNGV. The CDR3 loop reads CASSLETAGKLNTQYF. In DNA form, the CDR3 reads TGTGCCAGCAGCTTAGAAACTGCGGGAAAGTTAAATACGCAGTATTTT.

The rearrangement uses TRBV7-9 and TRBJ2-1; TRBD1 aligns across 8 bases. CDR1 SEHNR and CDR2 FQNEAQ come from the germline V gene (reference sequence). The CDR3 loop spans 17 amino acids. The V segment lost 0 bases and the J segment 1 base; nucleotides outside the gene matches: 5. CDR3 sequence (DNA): TGTGCCAGCAGCTTAGCGCAGGGACAGGTATCCTACAATGAGCAGTTCTTC. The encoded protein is CASSLAQGQVSYNEQFF.

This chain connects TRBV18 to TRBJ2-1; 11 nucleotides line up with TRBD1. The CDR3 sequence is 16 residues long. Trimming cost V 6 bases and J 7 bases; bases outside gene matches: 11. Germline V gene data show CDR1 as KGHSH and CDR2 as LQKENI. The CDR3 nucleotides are TGTGCCAGCTCGGATCCGGAGGACAGGGGGCAGAATGAGCAGTTCTTC. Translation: CASSDPEDRGQNEQFF. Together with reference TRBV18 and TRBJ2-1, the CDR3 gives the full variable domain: NAGVMQNPRHLVRRRGQEARLRCSPMKGHSHVYWYRQLPEEGLKFMVYLQKENIIDESGMPKERFSAEFPKEGPSILRIQQVVRGDSAAYFCASSDPEDRGQNEQFFGPGTRLTVL.

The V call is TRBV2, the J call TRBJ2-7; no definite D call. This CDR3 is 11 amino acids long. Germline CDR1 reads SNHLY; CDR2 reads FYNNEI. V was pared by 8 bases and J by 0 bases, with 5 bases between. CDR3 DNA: TGTGCCAGCGACATCTCCTACGAGCAGTACTTC. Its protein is CASDISYEQYF.

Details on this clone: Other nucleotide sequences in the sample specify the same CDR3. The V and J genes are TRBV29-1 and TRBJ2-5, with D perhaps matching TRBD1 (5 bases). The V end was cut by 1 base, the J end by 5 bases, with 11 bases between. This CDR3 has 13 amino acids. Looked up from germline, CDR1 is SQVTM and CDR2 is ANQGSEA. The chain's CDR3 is CSVEGTLLETQYF. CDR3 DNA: TGCAGCGTTGAAGGGACACTCCTCGAGACCCAGTACTTC.

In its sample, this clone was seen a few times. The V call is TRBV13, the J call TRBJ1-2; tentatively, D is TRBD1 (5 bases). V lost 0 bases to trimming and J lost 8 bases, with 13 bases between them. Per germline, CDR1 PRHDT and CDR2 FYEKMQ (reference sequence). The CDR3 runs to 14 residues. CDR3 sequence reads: CASSLGPGGEGYTF. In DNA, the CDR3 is TGTGCCAGCAGCTTAGGCCCCGGGGGAGAGGGCTACACCTTC.

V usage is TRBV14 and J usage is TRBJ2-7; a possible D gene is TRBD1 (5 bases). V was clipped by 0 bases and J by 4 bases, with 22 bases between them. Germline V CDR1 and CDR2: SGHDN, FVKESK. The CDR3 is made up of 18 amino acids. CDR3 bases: TGTGCCAGCAGCCAAGATATCGCGTTGCCCTGGGGCGTATACGAGCAGTACTTC. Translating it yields CASSQDIALPWGVYEQYF.

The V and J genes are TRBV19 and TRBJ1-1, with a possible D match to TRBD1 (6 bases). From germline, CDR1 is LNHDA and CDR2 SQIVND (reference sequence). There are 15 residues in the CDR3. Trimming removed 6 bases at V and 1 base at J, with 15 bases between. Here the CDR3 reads CASRAPGGQNTEAFF. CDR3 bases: TGTGCCAGTAGGGCCCCGGGGGGACAGAACACTGAAGCTTTCTTT.

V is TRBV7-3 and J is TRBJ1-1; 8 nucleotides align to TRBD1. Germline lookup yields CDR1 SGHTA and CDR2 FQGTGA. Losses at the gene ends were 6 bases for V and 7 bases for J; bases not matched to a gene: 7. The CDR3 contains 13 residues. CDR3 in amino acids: CASSPTGGGEAFF. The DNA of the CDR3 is TGTGCCAGCAGTCCTACAGGGGGAGGTGAAGCTTTCTTT.

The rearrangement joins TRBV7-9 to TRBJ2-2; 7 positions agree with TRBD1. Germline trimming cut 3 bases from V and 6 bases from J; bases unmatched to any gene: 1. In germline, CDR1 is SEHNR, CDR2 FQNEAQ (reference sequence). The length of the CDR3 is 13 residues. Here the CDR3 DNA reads TGTGCCAGCAGCTTCGACAGGGCCGGGGAGCTGTTTTTT. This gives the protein CASSFDRAGELFF.

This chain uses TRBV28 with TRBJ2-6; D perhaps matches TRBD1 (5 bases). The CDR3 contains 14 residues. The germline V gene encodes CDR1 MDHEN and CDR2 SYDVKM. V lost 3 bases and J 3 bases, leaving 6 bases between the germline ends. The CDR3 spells CASSFRDGANVLTF. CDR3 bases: TGTGCCAGCAGTTTCAGGGATGGGGCCAACGTCCTGACTTTC.

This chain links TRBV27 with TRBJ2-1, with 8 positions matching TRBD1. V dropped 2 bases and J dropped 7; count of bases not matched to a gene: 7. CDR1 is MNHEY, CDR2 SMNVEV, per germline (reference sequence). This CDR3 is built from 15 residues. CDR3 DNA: TGTGCCAGCAGTTTACTCCCCCGGACAGGGAATGAGCAGTTCTTC. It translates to CASSLLPRTGNEQFF.

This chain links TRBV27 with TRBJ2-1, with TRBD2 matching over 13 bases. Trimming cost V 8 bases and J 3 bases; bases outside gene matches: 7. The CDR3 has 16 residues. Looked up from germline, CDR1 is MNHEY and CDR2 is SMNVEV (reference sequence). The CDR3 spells CASRGTSGTHYNEQFF. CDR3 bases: TGTGCCAGCCGTGGGACTAGCGGGACTCACTACAATGAGCAGTTCTTC.

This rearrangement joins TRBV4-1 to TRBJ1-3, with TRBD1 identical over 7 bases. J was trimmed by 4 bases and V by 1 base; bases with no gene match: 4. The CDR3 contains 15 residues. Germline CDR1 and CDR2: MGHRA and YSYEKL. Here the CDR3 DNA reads TGCGCCAGCAGCCAAGTGTCAGGGGGAGGAAACACCATATATTTT. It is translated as CASSQVSGGGNTIYF.

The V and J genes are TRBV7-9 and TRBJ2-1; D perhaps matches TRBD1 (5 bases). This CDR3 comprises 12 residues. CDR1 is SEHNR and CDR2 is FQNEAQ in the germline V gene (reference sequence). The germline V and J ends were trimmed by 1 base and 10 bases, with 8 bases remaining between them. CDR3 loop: CASSLEQDEQFF. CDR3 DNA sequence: TGTGCCAGCAGCTTAGAACAGGACGAGCAGTTCTTC.

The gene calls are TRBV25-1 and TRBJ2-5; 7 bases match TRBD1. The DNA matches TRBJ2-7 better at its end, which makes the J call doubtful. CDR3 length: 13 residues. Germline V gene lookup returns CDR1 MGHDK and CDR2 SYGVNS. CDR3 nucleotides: TGTGCCAGCGGCCCGGGACAGTTCTACGAGCAGTACTTC. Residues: CASGPGQFYEQYF.

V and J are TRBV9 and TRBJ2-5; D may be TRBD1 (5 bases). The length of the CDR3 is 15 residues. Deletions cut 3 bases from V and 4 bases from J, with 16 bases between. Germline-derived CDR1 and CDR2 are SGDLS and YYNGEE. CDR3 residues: CASSEGWGSTETQYF. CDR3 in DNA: TGTGCCAGCAGCGAAGGTTGGGGCTCTACAGAGACCCAGTACTTC.

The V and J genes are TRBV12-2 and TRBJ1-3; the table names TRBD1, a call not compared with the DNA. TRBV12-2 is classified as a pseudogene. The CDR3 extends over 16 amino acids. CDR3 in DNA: TGTGCAAGTCGTTTTGTGAGGGACAGGGTTGGAAACACCATATATTTT. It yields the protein CASRFVRDRVGNTIYF.

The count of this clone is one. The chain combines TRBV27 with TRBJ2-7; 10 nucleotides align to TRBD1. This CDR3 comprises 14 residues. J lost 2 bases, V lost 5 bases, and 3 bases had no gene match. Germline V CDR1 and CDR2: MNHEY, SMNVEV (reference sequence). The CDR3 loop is CASSLGQGAYEQYF. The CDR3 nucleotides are TGTGCCAGCAGTCTTGGACAGGGGGCCTACGAGCAGTACTTC.

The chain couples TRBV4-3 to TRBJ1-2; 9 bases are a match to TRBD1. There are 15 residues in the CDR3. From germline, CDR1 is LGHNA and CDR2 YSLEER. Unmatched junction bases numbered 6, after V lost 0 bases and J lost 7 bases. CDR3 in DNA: TGCGCCAGCAGCCAAGATCGGGACAGGGTGGGTGGCTACACCTTC. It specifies CASSQDRDRVGGYTF.

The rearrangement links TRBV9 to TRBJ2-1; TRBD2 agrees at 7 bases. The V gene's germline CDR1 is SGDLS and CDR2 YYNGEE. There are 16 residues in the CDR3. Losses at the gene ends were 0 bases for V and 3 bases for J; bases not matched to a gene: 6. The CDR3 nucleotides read TGTGCCAGCAGCGTAGGGGGAGGGGCGGGCTACAATGAGCAGTTCTTC. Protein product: CASSVGGGAGYNEQFF.

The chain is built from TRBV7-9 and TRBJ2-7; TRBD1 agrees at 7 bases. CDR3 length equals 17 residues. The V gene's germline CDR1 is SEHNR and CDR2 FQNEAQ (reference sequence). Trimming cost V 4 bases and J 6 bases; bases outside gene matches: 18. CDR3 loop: CASSSVPPGQLLSEQYF. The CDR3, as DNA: TGTGCCAGCAGCTCAGTGCCTCCGGGACAGTTGTTGAGCGAGCAGTACTTC.

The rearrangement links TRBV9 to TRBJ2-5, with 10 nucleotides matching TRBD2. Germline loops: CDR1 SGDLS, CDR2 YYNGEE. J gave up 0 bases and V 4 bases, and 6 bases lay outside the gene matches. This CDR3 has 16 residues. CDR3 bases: TGTGCCAGCAGCCTTGGACTAGCGGAGAACCAAGAGACCCAGTACTTC. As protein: CASSLGLAENQETQYF.

The CDR3 nucleotides are TGCAGCGTTAACACAGGGGGCTGGGATACTGAAGCTTTCTTT. Encoded protein: CSVNTGGWDTEAFF. The genes are TRBV29-1 and TRBJ1-1; the match to TRBD1 covers 9 bases. After removal of 5 bases from V and 5 bases from J, the junction contained 9 bases not matched to a gene. The CDR3 covers 14 residues. Germline values: CDR1 SQVTM, CDR2 ANQGSEA.

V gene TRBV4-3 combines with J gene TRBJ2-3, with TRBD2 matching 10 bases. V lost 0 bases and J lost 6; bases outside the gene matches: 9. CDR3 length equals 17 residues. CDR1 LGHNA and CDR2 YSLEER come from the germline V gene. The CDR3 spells CASSQDRSGGVQDTQYF. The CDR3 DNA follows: TGCGCCAGCAGCCAAGATCGCAGCGGGGGGGTCCAGGATACGCAGTATTTT.

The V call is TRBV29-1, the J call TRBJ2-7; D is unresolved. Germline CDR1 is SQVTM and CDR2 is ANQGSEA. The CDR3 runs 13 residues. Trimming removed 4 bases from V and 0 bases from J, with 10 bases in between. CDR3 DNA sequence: TGCAGCGTTGCCCGCGACAACTCCTACGAGCAGTACTTC. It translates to CSVARDNSYEQYF.

This CDR3 reads CSVEGRGGDAGELFF. CDR3 DNA: TGCAGCGTTGAGGGGCGGGGGGGCGACGCCGGGGAGCTGTTTTTT. The chain is built from TRBV29-1 and TRBJ2-2; 9 positions agree with TRBD2. This CDR3 is 15 amino acids long. Per the germline V gene, CDR1 is SQVTM and CDR2 is ANQGSEA. With 3 bases clipped from V and 6 bases from J, the junction kept 8 bases outside the gene matches.

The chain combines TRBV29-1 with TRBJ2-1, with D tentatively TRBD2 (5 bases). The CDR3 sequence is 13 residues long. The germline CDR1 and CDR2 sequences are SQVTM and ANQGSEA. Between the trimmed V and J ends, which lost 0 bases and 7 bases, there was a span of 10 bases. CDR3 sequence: CSVEEDPGNEQFF. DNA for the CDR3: TGCAGCGTTGAAGAGGACCCGGGGAATGAGCAGTTCTTC.

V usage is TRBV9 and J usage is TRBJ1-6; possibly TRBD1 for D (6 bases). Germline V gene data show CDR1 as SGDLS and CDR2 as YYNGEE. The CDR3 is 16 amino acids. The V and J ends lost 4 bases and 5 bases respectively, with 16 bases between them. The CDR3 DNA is TGTGCCAGCAGCAGCGCCAGGGGTGGCGATAATTCACCCCTCCACTTT. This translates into CASSSARGGDNSPLHF.